Following are 20 T cell receptor beta chains from one sample sequenced in a study of PD-1 blockade in classical Hodgkin lymphoma. The table came from immunoSEQ multiplex PCR; TCRdb's copy has only in-frame clones and leaves some out. The top ten hold approximately 2.9% of the sample, which has about 85,000 clones, 90% seen once. Regarding time point: cycle 4 day 1 (C4D1), after less than seven weeks of nivolumab. Autologous stem cell transplantation was followed by relapse in every patient, and brentuximab vedotin exposure varied. The sample here was peripheral blood mononuclear cells (PBMCs), taken before the fourth cycle of nivolumab. These receptor sequences come from a human donor with classical Hodgkin lymphoma.

Only a few counts were recorded for this clone. The chain employs TRBV7-2 and TRBJ2-7, with 8 bases that match TRBD1. This CDR3 is built from 15 residues. Unmatched junction bases numbered 9, after V lost 3 bases and J lost 5 bases. Germline V gene lookup returns CDR1 SGHTA and CDR2 FQGNSA. CDR3 sequence: CASSFVGVTGDEQYF. The CDR3 nucleotides are TGTGCCAGCAGCTTTGTAGGGGTGACAGGGGACGAGCAGTACTTC.

CDR3 in amino acids: CASSPSVQGLHSPLHF. The CDR3 region has the DNA TGTGCCAGCTCACCGAGCGTCCAGGGGCTACATTCACCCCTCCACTTT. The V call is TRBV18, the J call TRBJ1-6; the D gene is possibly TRBD1 (6 bases). In germline, CDR1 is KGHSH, CDR2 LQKENI. This CDR3 is 16 amino acids long. Trimming removed 3 bases at V and 8 bases at J, with 17 bases between.

V usage is TRBV5-1 and J usage is TRBJ1-2; no clear D. In germline, CDR1 is SGHRS, CDR2 YFSETQ. Trimming shortened V by 4 bases and J by 8 bases, and 18 bases separated the two germline ends. The CDR3 loop spans 14 amino acids. The CDR3 nucleotides read TGCGCCAGCAGCGGGGAGGGATTCACAACGGGCTACACCTTC. Translation: CASSGEGFTTGYTF.

The V and J genes are TRBV5-1 and TRBJ2-6; 7 bases are a match to TRBD1. Germline CDR1 reads SGHRS; CDR2 reads YFSETQ. The CDR3 consists of 17 residues. The junction had 4 bases not matched to a gene; V was cut back by 1 base and J by 0 bases. This chain's CDR3 is CASSLTGDLSGANVLTF. The CDR3 nucleotides are TGCGCCAGCAGCTTGACAGGGGACCTCTCTGGGGCCAACGTCCTGACTTTC.

V and J are TRBV15 and TRBJ2-5; the match to TRBD1 covers 9 bases. In germline, CDR1 is LNHNV, CDR2 YYDKDF (reference sequence). This CDR3 has 15 residues. V was pared by 7 bases and J by 5 bases, with 11 bases of the junction left unmatched. The chain's CDR3 is CATTYEQGASETQYF. The CDR3 DNA reads TGTGCCACCACCTACGAACAGGGGGCTAGCGAGACCCAGTACTTC.

This clone was observed once. This chain uses TRBV14 with TRBJ2-1; 10 bases are a match to TRBD2. CDR1 is SGHDN, CDR2 FVKESK, per germline. J was trimmed by 6 bases and V by 2 bases; bases with no gene match: 4. This CDR3 region has 15 residues. The CDR3 bases are TGTGCCAGCAGCCAAACTAGCGGGGTCATCAATGAGCAGTTCTTC. Its protein is CASSQTSGVINEQFF.

The chain links TRBV30 to TRBJ2-7; D remains unclear. CDR3 length equals 11 residues. V was trimmed by 4 bases and J by 11 bases, leaving 15 bases between them. The germline V gene has CDR1 GTSNPN and CDR2 SVGIG (reference sequence). The DNA of the CDR3 is TGTGCCTGGAATGATGGTGGTCGCAAGTACTTC. Amino acids: CAWNDGGRKYF.

The J gene is TRBJ2-3, the V gene TRBV4-3, with TRBD2 matching 10 bases. The V segment lost 0 bases and the J segment 4 bases; nucleotides outside the gene matches: 4. The CDR3 is 16 residues long. Germline-derived CDR1 and CDR2 are LGHNA and YSLEER. CDR3 sequence (DNA): TGCGCCAGCAGCCAAGATTTAGCGGGGGGACCAGATACGCAGTATTTT. Residues: CASSQDLAGGPDTQYF.

This clone was seen just once. The chain uses TRBV2 and TRBJ1-1, with unresolved D. Germline-derived CDR1 and CDR2 are SNHLY and FYNNEI. V lost 1 base and J lost 1, with 16 bases in between. The CDR3 sequence is 17 residues long. CDR3 DNA sequence: TGTGCCAGCAGTGAAGGGCGGAGGGTGGTGGCGAACACTGAAGCTTTCTTT. Translating gives CASSEGRRVVANTEAFF.

The V call is TRBV7-9, the J call TRBJ1-5, with D possibly TRBD1 on 6 matching bases. Germline CDR1 reads SEHNR; CDR2 reads FQNEAQ (reference sequence). This CDR3 has 15 residues. V gave up 5 bases and J gave up 0 bases, with 11 bases separating them. The DNA of the CDR3 is TGTGCCAGCAGCATGGGACAATATAGCAATCAGCCCCAGCATTTT. Translating gives CASSMGQYSNQPQHF.

A note on this clone: A much more abundant neighbour one base away suggests this may be a read error. The chain is built from TRBV5-6 and TRBJ2-7, with D tentatively TRBD1 (6 bases). Germline loops: CDR1 SGHDT, CDR2 YYEEEE. The CDR3 is 12 amino acids. V was pared by 2 bases and J by 4 bases, with 7 bases between. The CDR3 DNA reads TGTGCCAGCAGCTTAGGGGGATACGAGCAGTACTTC. This sequence encodes CASSLGGYEQYF.

V usage is TRBV27 and J usage is TRBJ2-7, with D possibly being TRBD1 or TRBD2 (5 bases each). The CDR3 runs to 15 residues. CDR1 is MNHEY, CDR2 SMNVEV, per germline (reference sequence). Between the trimmed V and J ends, which lost 4 bases and 7 bases, there was a span of 20 bases. The CDR3, as DNA: TGTGCCAGCAGTTACCAGAGGGGAGAGTTTTATGAGCAGTACTTC. Translating it yields CASSYQRGEFYEQYF.

This chain joins TRBV6-5 and TRBJ1-2; D gene unclear. Trimming took 4 bases from V and 3 from J, leaving 12 bases between them. This CDR3 comprises 14 residues. The V gene's germline CDR1 is MNHEY and CDR2 SVGAGI. This chain's CDR3 is CASSWAGNDYGYTF. DNA for the CDR3: TGTGCCAGCAGTTGGGCCGGGAACGACTATGGCTACACCTTC.

This clone appeared a few times. The V gene is TRBV7-9, the J gene TRBJ2-2, with D maybe TRBD2 (6 bases). Per the germline V gene, CDR1 is SEHNR and CDR2 is FQNEAQ (reference sequence). The CDR3 runs to 15 residues. V lost 5 bases and J 1 base, leaving 11 bases between the germline ends. Here the CDR3 reads CASSPRELNTGELFF. Here the CDR3 DNA reads TGTGCCAGCAGCCCCCGGGAGTTGAACACCGGGGAGCTGTTTTTT. Filled out from reference TRBV7-9 and TRBJ2-2, the complete variable domain reads DTGVSQNPRHKITKRGQNVTFRCDPISEHNRLYWYRQTLGQGPEFLTYFQNEAQLEKSRLLSDRFSAERPKGSFSTLEIQRTEQGDSAMYLCASSPRELNTGELFFGEGSRLTVL.

This chain joins TRBV2 and TRBJ2-7, with 9 nucleotides matching TRBD1. Looked up from germline, CDR1 is SNHLY and CDR2 is FYNNEI. V gave up 5 bases and J gave up 3 bases; unmatched junction bases: 5. CDR3 length: 14 amino acids. The CDR3 sequence: CASSRTGASYEQYF. DNA for the CDR3: TGTGCCAGCAGTAGGACAGGGGCAAGCTACGAGCAGTACTTC.

The gene calls are TRBV19 and TRBJ2-7, with 7 bases lining up with TRBD1. The CDR3 is made up of 16 amino acids. Trimming removed 3 bases from V and 4 bases from J; junction bases left unmatched: 12. Looked up from germline, CDR1 is LNHDA and CDR2 is SQIVND (reference sequence). For the CDR3, the DNA is TGTGCCAGTAGTATCCAGGGGCGCCCGGGACAGTACGAGCAGTACTTC. Protein product: CASSIQGRPGQYEQYF.

This rearrangement joins TRBV11-2 to TRBJ1-1; D is unclear. The CDR3 runs to 14 residues. CDR1 is SGHAT and CDR2 is FQNNGV in the germline V gene. The V end was cut by 4 bases, the J end by 0 bases, with 9 bases between. CDR3 nucleotide sequence: TGTGCCAGCAGCTATAACGGGTTGAACACTGAAGCTTTCTTT. Translation gives CASSYNGLNTEAFF.

The chain links TRBV7-2 to TRBJ2-3; no clear D gene. Germline V gene sequence: CDR1 SGHTA, CDR2 FQGNSA. Trimming cost V 1 base and J 4 bases, with 9 bases left between them. There are 14 residues in the CDR3. CDR3 sequence: CASSLGTDADTQYF. The CDR3 nucleotides read TGTGCCAGCAGCTTAGGTACCGACGCAGATACGCAGTATTTT.

The table lists this clone with a count of one. The V gene is TRBV7-8, the J gene TRBJ1-1; 11 bases fit TRBD1. V was pared by 0 bases and J by 10 bases, with 7 bases of the junction left unmatched. This CDR3 contains 15 residues. CDR1 and CDR2 (germline): SGHVS, FQNEAQ. The CDR3 bases are TGTGCCAGCAGCTTAGCAGGGTCGGGACAGGGGGGAGCTTTCTTT. This translates into CASSLAGSGQGGAFF.

This chain links TRBV9 with TRBJ2-3; D might be TRBD1 (5 bases). The CDR3 runs to 15 residues. Deletions cut 1 base from V and 3 bases from J, with 12 bases between. The germline CDR1 and CDR2 sequences are SGDLS and YYNGEE. The CDR3 here is CASSVPGIRTDTQYF. CDR3 DNA sequence: TGTGCCAGCAGCGTACCAGGGATTAGGACAGATACGCAGTATTTT.